Listed here are 7 T cell receptor beta chains from one sample, sequenced in a study of tumor-infiltrating lymphocytes in glioblastoma multiforme. Multiple V-beta primers and a C-beta primer amplified TCRB from RNA. TCRdb independently ran MiXCR on the multiplex PCR reads; one entry per CDR3 protein. The table records more than 10,000 distinct CDR3 sequences, around 68% of them present only once. Sequencing used brain tumor tissue. The receptors were sampled from a male donor with glioblastoma.

Concerning this clonotype itself: At one end the junction does not follow the germline gene, possibly because of a read error. The rearrangement uses TRBV4-1 and TRBJ1-6; D uncertain. The CDR3 extends over 15 amino acids. Germline V gene sequence: CDR1 MGHRA, CDR2 YSYEKL. CDR3 sequence reads: CASQNLTSGVSPFHF. The CDR3, as DNA: TGCGCCAGCCAAAACCTGACGTCTGGGGTTTCACCCTTCCACTTT.

Concerning this clonotype itself: This CDR3 is missing its conserved last phenylalanine or tryptophan, likely due to a read error. The chain joins TRBV11-2 to TRBJ2-7; TRBD2 matches at 7 bases. This CDR3 comprises 15 residues. Looked up from germline, CDR1 is SGHAT and CDR2 is FQNNGV. The CDR3 spells CVSSLVAGEFNEQYS. The CDR3, as DNA: TGTGTCAGCAGCTTAGTGGCGGGGGAGTTCAACGAGCAGTACTCC.

The rearrangement uses TRBV9 and TRBJ1-1, with D perhaps TRBD1 (6 bases). CDR1 SGDLS and CDR2 YYNGEE come from the germline V gene. V was cut by 4 bases and J by 5 bases, with 21 bases left in between. The CDR3 is made up of 16 amino acids. The CDR3 DNA reads TGTGCCAGCAGCTCCTATGTCGGGGGGCGCGGGACTGAAGCTTTCTTT. The encoded protein is CASSSYVGGRGTEAFF.

This clonotype is termed medium-sized. The chain couples TRBV6-1 to TRBJ2-7, with 7 positions matching TRBD1. There are 13 residues in the CDR3. Germline V gene data show CDR1 as MNHNS and CDR2 as SASEGT. V lost 6 bases to trimming and J lost 2 bases; unmatched junction nucleotides: 4. CDR3 sequence (DNA): TGTGCCAGCAGCCCAGGGGGTCCCTACGAGCAGTACTTC. It yields the protein CASSPGGPYEQYF.

This clonotype came up a few times. No DNA is shown, since the ends of the CDR3 on it are uncertain; the CDR3 is the one TCRdb lists. The rearrangement joins TRBV20-1 to TRBJ1-2. From its first to its last residue, the CDR3 has 16 amino acids. CDR1 and CDR2 (germline): DFQATT, SNEGSKA (reference sequence). The CDR3 loop is CSARAQGKNKDYGCTF.

This clonotype has just one count. The V call is TRBV11-2, the J call TRBJ1-5, with unresolved D. Between the trimmed V and J ends, which lost 8 bases and 6 bases, there was a span of 14 bases. The CDR3 is 13 residues long. From germline, CDR1 is SGHAT and CDR2 FQNNGV. The CDR3 spells CASGLVEGQPQHF. The CDR3 DNA is TGTGCCAGCGGCCTAGTAGAGGGTCAGCCCCAGCATTTT.

V and J are TRBV20-1 and TRBJ2-3; D is unclear. CDR1 and CDR2 from the germline V gene are DFQATT and SNEGSKA (reference sequence). Between the trimmed V and J ends, which lost 6 bases and 10 bases, there was a span of 20 bases. CDR3 length: 13 amino acids. The CDR3 sequence is CSAWPPMSEAQYF. The CDR3 nucleotides are TGCAGTGCGTGGCCCCCGATGAGCGAGGCGCAGTATTTT.